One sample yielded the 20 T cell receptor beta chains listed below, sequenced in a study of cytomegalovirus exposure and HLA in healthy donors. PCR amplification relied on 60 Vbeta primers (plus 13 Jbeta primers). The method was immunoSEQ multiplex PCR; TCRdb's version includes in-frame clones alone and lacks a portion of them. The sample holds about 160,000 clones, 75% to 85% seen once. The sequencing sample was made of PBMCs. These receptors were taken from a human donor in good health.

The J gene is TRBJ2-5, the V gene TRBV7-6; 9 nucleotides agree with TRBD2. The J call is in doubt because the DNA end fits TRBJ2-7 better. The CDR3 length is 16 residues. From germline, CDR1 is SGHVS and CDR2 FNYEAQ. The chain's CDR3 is CASSLGSSLAGTEQYF. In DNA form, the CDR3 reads TGTGCCAGCAGCTTAGGGTCCTCACTAGCGGGTACCGAGCAGTACTTC.

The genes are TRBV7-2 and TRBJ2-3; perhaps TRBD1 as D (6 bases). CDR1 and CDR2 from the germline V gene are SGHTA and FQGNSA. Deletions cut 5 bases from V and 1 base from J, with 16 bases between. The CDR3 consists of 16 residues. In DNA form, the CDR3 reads TGTGCCAGCAGCCCTCGAGGGGGATTACGCACAGATACGCAGTATTTT. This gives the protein CASSPRGGLRTDTQYF.

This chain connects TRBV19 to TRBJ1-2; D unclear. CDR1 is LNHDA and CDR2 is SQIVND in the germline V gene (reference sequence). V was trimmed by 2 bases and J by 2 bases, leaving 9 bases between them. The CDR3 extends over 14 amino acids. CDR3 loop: CASSISAGNYGYTF. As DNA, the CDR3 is TGTGCCAGTAGTATAAGCGCCGGAAACTATGGCTACACCTTC.

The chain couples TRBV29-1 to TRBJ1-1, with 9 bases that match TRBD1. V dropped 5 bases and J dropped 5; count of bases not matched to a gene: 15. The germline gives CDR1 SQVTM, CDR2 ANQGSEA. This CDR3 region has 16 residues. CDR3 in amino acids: CSVPQGAQEDDTEAFF. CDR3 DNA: TGCAGCGTTCCACAGGGGGCGCAGGAAGATGATACTGAAGCTTTCTTT.

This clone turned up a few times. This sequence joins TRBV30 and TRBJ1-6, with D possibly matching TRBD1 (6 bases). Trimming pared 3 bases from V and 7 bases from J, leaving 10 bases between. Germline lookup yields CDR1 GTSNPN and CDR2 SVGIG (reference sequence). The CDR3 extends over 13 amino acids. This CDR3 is CAWRLGQNSPLHF. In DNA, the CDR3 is TGTGCCTGGAGACTCGGACAGAATTCACCCCTCCACTTT.

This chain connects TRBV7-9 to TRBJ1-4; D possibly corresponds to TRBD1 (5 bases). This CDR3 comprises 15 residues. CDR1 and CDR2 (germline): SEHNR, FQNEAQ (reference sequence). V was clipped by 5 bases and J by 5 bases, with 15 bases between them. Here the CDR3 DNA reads TGTGCCAGCAGCGGGGTCGGCCGGGGGAATGAAAAACTGTTTTTT. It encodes CASSGVGRGNEKLFF.

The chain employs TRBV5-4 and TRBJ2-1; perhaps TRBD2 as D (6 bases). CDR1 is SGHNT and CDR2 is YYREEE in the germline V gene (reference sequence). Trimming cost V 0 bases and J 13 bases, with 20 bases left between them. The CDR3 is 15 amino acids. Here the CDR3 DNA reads TGTGCCAGCAGCTTGGACGGGAGCGCAACGTTCCTACAGTTCTTC. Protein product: CASSLDGSATFLQFF.

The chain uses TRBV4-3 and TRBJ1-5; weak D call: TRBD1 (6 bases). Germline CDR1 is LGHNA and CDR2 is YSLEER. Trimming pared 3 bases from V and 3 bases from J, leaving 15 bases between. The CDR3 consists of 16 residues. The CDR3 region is CASSQGTTGINQPQHF. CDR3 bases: TGCGCCAGCAGCCAGGGTACGACAGGTATCAATCAGCCCCAGCATTTT.

The CDR3 DNA sequence: TGTGCCAGCAGCGTAGCAGGGAAAACAGATACGCAGTATTTT. Translation gives CASSVAGKTDTQYF. The chain combines TRBV9 with TRBJ2-3, with D possibly matching TRBD1 (5 bases). The CDR3 consists of 14 residues. The germline V and J ends were trimmed by 0 bases and 3 bases, with 8 bases remaining between them. Germline CDR1 reads SGDLS; CDR2 reads YYNGEE.

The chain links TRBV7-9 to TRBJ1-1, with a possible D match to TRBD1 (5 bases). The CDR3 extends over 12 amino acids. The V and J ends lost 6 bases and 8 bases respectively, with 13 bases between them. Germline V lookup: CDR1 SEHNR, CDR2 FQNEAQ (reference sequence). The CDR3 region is CASSLPRTEAFF. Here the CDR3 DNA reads TGTGCCAGCAGTTTACCACGGACAGAAGCTTTCTTT. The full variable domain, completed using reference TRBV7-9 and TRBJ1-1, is DTGVSQNPRHKITKRGQNVTFRCDPISEHNRLYWYRQTLGQGPEFLTYFQNEAQLEKSRLLSDRFSAERPKGSFSTLEIQRTEQGDSAMYLCASSLPRTEAFFGQGTRLTVV.

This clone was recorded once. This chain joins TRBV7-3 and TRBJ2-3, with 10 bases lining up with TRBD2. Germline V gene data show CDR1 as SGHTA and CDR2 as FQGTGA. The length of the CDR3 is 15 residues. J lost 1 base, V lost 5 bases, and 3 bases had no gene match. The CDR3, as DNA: TGTGCCAGCAGCCGCGGGACTAGCGGCACAGATACGCAGTATTTT. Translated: CASSRGTSGTDTQYF.

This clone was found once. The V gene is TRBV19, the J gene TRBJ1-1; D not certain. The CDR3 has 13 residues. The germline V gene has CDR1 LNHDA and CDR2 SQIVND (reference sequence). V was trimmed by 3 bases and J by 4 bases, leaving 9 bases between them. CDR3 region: CASSMPRGTEAFF. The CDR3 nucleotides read TGTGCCAGTAGTATGCCCCGGGGCACTGAAGCTTTCTTT. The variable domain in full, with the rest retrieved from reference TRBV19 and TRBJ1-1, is DGGITQSPKYLFRKEGQNVTLSCEQNLNHDAMYWYRQDPGQGLRLIYYSQIVNDFQKGDIAEGYSVSREKKESFPLTVTSAQKNPTAFYLCASSMPRGTEAFFGQGTRLTVV.

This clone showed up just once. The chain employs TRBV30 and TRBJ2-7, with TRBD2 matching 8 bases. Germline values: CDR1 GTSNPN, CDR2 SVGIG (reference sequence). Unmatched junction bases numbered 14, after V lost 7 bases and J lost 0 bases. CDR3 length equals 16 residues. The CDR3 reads CAYTKRRAGASYEQYF. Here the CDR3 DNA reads TGTGCCTATACGAAGAGGCGAGCGGGGGCCTCCTACGAGCAGTACTTC.

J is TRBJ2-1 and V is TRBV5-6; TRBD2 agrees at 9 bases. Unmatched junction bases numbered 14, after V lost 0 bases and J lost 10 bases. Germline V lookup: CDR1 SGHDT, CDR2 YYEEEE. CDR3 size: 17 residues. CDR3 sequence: CASSLDAGGPPEDEQFF. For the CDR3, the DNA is TGTGCCAGCAGCTTGGATGCGGGGGGGCCCCCGGAGGACGAGCAGTTCTTC.

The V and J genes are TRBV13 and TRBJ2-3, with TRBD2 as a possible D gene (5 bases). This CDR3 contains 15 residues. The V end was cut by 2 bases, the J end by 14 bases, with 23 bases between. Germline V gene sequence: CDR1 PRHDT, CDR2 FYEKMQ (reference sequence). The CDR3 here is CASSLSLVSGGSGYF. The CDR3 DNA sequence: TGTGCCAGCAGCTTATCTTTGGTTTCGGGCGGAAGCGGGTATTTT.

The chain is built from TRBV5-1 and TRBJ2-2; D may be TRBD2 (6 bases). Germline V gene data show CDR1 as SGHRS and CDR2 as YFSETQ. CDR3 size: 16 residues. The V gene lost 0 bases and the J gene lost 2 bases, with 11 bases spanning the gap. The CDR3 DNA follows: TGCGCCAGCAGCTTGGCGGGCGGGATAAACACCGGGGAGCTGTTTTTT. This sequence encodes CASSLAGGINTGELFF. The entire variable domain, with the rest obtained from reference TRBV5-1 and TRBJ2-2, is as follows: KAGVTQTPRYLIKTRGQQVTLSCSPISGHRSVSWYQQTPGQGLQFLFEYFSETQRNKGNFPGRFSGRQFSNSRSEMNVSTLELGDSALYLCASSLAGGINTGELFFGEGSRLTVL.

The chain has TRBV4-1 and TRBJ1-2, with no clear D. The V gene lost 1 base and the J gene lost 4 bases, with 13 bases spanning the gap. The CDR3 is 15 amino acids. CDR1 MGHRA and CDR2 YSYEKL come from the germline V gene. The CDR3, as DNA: TGCGCCAGCAGCCAAGGGGGAGGCCTCCCCTATGGCTACACCTTC. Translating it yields CASSQGGGLPYGYTF.

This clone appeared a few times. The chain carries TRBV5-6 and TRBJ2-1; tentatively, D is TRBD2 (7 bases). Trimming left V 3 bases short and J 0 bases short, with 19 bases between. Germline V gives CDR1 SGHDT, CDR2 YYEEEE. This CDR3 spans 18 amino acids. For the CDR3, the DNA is TGTGCCAGCAGCTCAATCACAGGGAGGGAGAGCTCCTACAATGAGCAGTTCTTC. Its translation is CASSSITGRESSYNEQFF. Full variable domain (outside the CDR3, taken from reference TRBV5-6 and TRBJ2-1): DAGVTQSPTHLIKTRGQQVTLRCSPKSGHDTVSWYQQALGQGPQFIFQYYEEEERQRGNFPDRFSGHQFPNYSSELNVNALLLGDSALYLCASSSITGRESSYNEQFFGPGTRLTVL.

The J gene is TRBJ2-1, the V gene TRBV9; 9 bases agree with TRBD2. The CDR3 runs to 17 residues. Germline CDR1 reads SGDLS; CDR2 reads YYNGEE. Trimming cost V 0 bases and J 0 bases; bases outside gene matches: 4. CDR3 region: CASSVGRGGSSYNEQFF. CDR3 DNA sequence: TGTGCCAGCAGCGTAGGGCGGGGGGGGAGCTCCTACAATGAGCAGTTCTTC.

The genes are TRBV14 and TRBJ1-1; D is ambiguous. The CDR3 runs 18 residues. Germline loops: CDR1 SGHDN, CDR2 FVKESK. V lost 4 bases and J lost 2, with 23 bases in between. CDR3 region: CASSPRQDAFGDNTEAFF. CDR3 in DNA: TGTGCCAGCAGCCCTCGTCAAGACGCATTCGGGGATAACACTGAAGCTTTCTTT.